The 27 T cell receptor beta chains listed next were all sequenced from one sample in a study of shared T cell receptors in the human thymus. TCRdb's table, derived via immunoSEQ multiplex PCR, lists solely in-frame clones and lacks some. The sample yields 500,000 to 850,000 clones, about 87% seen once. Separately, the same data were catalogued under a study of human thymus T cells.

The sample taken for sequencing was thymocytes. All receptors derive from a boy under two years old with a congenital heart defect.

The genes are TRBV4-3 and TRBJ2-3; 10 nucleotides align to TRBD1. Trimming at V came to 0 bases and at J to 3 bases, leaving 3 bases not matched to a gene. This CDR3 is built from 16 residues. Per germline, CDR1 LGHNA and CDR2 YSLEER. The DNA for the CDR3 is TGCGCCAGCAGCCAAGATAGGGACAGGGGTACAGATACGCAGTATTTT. Translated: CASSQDRDRGTDTQYF.

This chain uses TRBV19 with TRBJ1-2, with D tentatively TRBD1 (5 bases). Looked up from germline, CDR1 is LNHDA and CDR2 is SQIVND (reference sequence). V shed 5 bases and J shed 6 bases, with 22 bases lying between them. This CDR3 spans 16 amino acids. The DNA of the CDR3 is TGTGCCAGTAGTTTCCTTGCACAGGCTCGCTTAAATGGCTACACCTTC. Translating it yields CASSFLAQARLNGYTF.

This clone came up once. The J gene is TRBJ1-6, the V gene TRBV7-2; D is uncertain. The ends were cut back, 0 bases at V and 3 bases at J, with 6 bases in the middle. Germline CDR1 reads SGHTA; CDR2 reads FQGNSA. The CDR3 consists of 15 residues. CDR3 nucleotides: TGTGCCAGCAGCTTAGCGGGAGACTATAATTCACCCCTCCACTTT. It translates to CASSLAGDYNSPLHF.

The chain joins TRBV5-4 to TRBJ2-1; 13 bases match TRBD2. The CDR3 has 19 residues. Germline V gene lookup returns CDR1 SGHNT and CDR2 YYREEE (reference sequence). J was trimmed by 0 bases and V by 0 bases; bases with no gene match: 6. CDR3 bases: TGTGCCAGCAGCTTGGTGGGGACTAGCGGGGAGAGCTCCTACAATGAGCAGTTCTTC. Amino acid sequence: CASSLVGTSGESSYNEQFF.

The CDR3 region is CASSIVGDRGTRYSPLHF. Written as DNA, the CDR3 is TGTGCCAGTAGTATAGTCGGGGACAGGGGGACGCGCTATTCACCCCTCCACTTT. The chain recombines TRBV19 with TRBJ1-6; 11 nucleotides match TRBD1. The junction had 10 bases not matched to a gene; V was cut back by 1 base and J by 8 bases. The CDR3 has 18 residues. Germline CDR1 is LNHDA and CDR2 is SQIVND (reference sequence). Supplemented by reference TRBV19 and TRBJ1-6, the full variable domain reads DGGITQSPKYLFRKEGQNVTLSCEQNLNHDAMYWYRQDPGQGLRLIYYSQIVNDFQKGDIAEGYSVSREKKESFPLTVTSAQKNPTAFYLCASSIVGDRGTRYSPLHFGNGTRLTVT.

A few counts support this clone. The V gene is TRBV5-6, the J gene TRBJ1-1; TRBD1 is a possible D gene (5 bases). Germline V lookup: CDR1 SGHDT, CDR2 YYEEEE. The CDR3 has 15 amino acids. Trimming took 0 bases from V and 6 from J, leaving 15 bases between them. The CDR3 nucleotides read TGTGCCAGCAGCTTGGCCCAGGGAGGCGGGCCTGAAGCTTTCTTT. Protein sequence: CASSLAQGGGPEAFF.

This rearrangement joins TRBV7-8 to TRBJ2-7, with D tentatively TRBD2 (5 bases). The CDR3 extends over 15 amino acids. In germline, CDR1 is SGHVS, CDR2 FQNEAQ. V dropped 1 base and J dropped 3 bases, with 13 bases sitting between them. The CDR3 protein is CASSLDLSSGYEQYF. The CDR3 nucleotides read TGTGCCAGCAGCTTAGATTTGAGCAGCGGCTACGAGCAGTACTTC.

The chain combines TRBV28 with TRBJ2-1; 8 positions match TRBD1. V lost 4 bases to trimming and J lost 10 bases; unmatched junction nucleotides: 9. The CDR3 has 14 residues. From germline, CDR1 is MDHEN and CDR2 SYDVKM. In nucleotides, the CDR3 is TGTGCCAGCAGTTCCACTGGACAGGGCCAGGAGCAGTTCTTC. It is translated as CASSSTGQGQEQFF. Complete variable domain (other parts from reference TRBV28 and TRBJ2-1): DVKVTQSSRYLVKRTGEKVFLECVQDMDHENMFWYRQDPGLGLRLIYFSYDVKMKEKGDIPEGYSVSREKKERFSLILESASTNQTSMYLCASSSTGQGQEQFFGPGTRLTVL.

Points on this clone: Different DNA sequences within this sample yield the same CDR3. The J gene is TRBJ1-5, the V gene TRBV12-5, with D maybe TRBD1 (6 bases). The germline gives CDR1 LGHNT, CDR2 FRNRAP. Trimming left V 5 bases short and J 4 bases short, with 6 bases between. The CDR3 totals 12 residues. CDR3: CASGTGNQPQHF. The CDR3, as DNA: TGTGCTAGTGGTACAGGGAATCAGCCCCAGCATTTT.

The V and J genes are TRBV6-5 and TRBJ2-3; 7 nucleotides agree with TRBD2. With V trimmed by 7 bases and J by 4 bases, 11 bases remained unmatched. The germline CDR1 and CDR2 sequences are MNHEY and SVGAGI. The CDR3 has 15 amino acids. The CDR3 nucleotides read TGTGCCAGCAAACTGGGGCGGGAGACCCCAGATACGCAGTATTTT. Translated, it gives CASKLGRETPDTQYF.

The sample holds one count of this clone. The gene calls are TRBV14 and TRBJ1-2, with 8 bases lining up with TRBD1. The CDR3 is 16 amino acids. The V gene end was trimmed by 1 base and the J gene end by 3 bases; junction bases not matched to a gene: 7. The germline V gene encodes CDR1 SGHDN and CDR2 FVKESK. The CDR3 loop reads CASSQAQATGDYGYTF. The CDR3 bases are TGTGCCAGCAGCCAAGCCCAAGCGACAGGGGACTATGGCTACACCTTC.

The J gene is TRBJ1-1, the V gene TRBV6-1; D is perhaps TRBD1 (6 bases). Germline V lookup: CDR1 MNHNS, CDR2 SASEGT. Trimming stripped 2 bases from V and 6 bases from J, with 13 bases between. There are 14 residues in the CDR3. The CDR3, as DNA: TGTGCCAGCAGTGAACCCAGGGGTTCTGCTGAAGCTTTCTTT. This translates into CASSEPRGSAEAFF.

The CDR3 region is CASTLGLHEQYF. CDR3 sequence (DNA): TGTGCCAGCACTTTGGGACTTCACGAGCAGTACTTC. This chain connects TRBV28 to TRBJ2-7, with D maybe TRBD2 (6 bases). The CDR3 totals 12 residues. V lost 7 bases and J 5 bases, leaving 12 bases between the germline ends. Germline V lookup: CDR1 MDHEN, CDR2 SYDVKM.

The genes are TRBV2 and TRBJ1-4; weak D call: TRBD1 (5 bases). This CDR3 has 14 residues. V gave up 6 bases and J gave up 13 bases, with 21 bases separating them. Germline V gene sequence: CDR1 SNHLY, CDR2 FYNNEI. Here the CDR3 reads CASREGTAAKRLFF. The CDR3 DNA is TGTGCCAGCAGAGAGGGGACTGCGGCGAAGAGACTGTTTTTT.

The chain links TRBV10-1 to TRBJ1-5; tentative D call: TRBD1 (5 bases). The germline CDR1 and CDR2 sequences are WNHNN and SYGVQD (reference sequence). V shed 2 bases and J shed 5 bases, with 10 bases lying between them. This CDR3 is built from 14 residues. The CDR3 sequence: CASSELIRDQPQHF. DNA for the CDR3: TGCGCCAGCAGTGAGCTTATCAGGGATCAGCCCCAGCATTTT.

The genes are TRBV28 and TRBJ2-1, with D perhaps TRBD2 (5 bases). With 6 bases removed from V and 0 bases from J, the gap between germline ends came to 12 bases. The CDR3 has 15 amino acids. The V gene's germline CDR1 is MDHEN and CDR2 SYDVKM. As DNA, the CDR3 is TGTGCCAGCAGGCAAAGCGGCCGCTCCTACAATGAGCAGTTCTTC. Its translation is CASRQSGRSYNEQFF. The complete variable domain, with remaining parts taken from reference TRBV28 and TRBJ2-1, reads DVKVTQSSRYLVKRTGEKVFLECVQDMDHENMFWYRQDPGLGLRLIYFSYDVKMKEKGDIPEGYSVSREKKERFSLILESASTNQTSMYLCASRQSGRSYNEQFFGPGTRLTVL.

J is TRBJ2-1 and V is TRBV19; 9 bases fit TRBD2. This CDR3 spans 16 amino acids. The germline gives CDR1 LNHDA, CDR2 SQIVND (reference sequence). V shed 4 bases, J shed 3 bases, and the junction held 7 bases outside the gene matches. The CDR3 loop reads CASSSGRAPNYNEQFF. The DNA for the CDR3 is TGTGCCAGTAGTAGCGGGAGGGCCCCTAACTACAATGAGCAGTTCTTC. Full variable domain (remainder filled in from reference TRBV19 and TRBJ2-1): DGGITQSPKYLFRKEGQNVTLSCEQNLNHDAMYWYRQDPGQGLRLIYYSQIVNDFQKGDIAEGYSVSREKKESFPLTVTSAQKNPTAFYLCASSSGRAPNYNEQFFGPGTRLTVL.

The V gene is TRBV5-6, the J gene TRBJ2-3; 8 bases agree with TRBD1. Germline V gene lookup returns CDR1 SGHDT and CDR2 YYEEEE. The CDR3 is 14 amino acids. V lost 4 bases to trimming and J lost 4 bases; unmatched junction nucleotides: 5. This CDR3 reads CASSGYRGADTQYF. CDR3 sequence (DNA): TGTGCCAGCAGCGGCTACAGGGGGGCAGATACGCAGTATTTT.

The rearrangement links TRBV6-5 to TRBJ1-6; D uncertain. Germline CDR1 reads MNHEY; CDR2 reads SVGAGI. There are 12 residues in the CDR3. Trimming removed 8 bases at V and 7 bases at J, with 9 bases between. Written as DNA, the CDR3 is TGTGCCAGCGGCCCTCCGAATTCACCCCTCCACTTT. Translated, it gives CASGPPNSPLHF.

The chain couples TRBV5-6 to TRBJ1-1, with TRBD1 identical over 8 bases. This CDR3 is 18 amino acids long. With V trimmed by 4 bases and J by 7 bases, 21 bases remained unmatched. Germline V gives CDR1 SGHDT, CDR2 YYEEEE. CDR3 in amino acids: CASSLSDKSWTGLSEAFF. In DNA form, the CDR3 reads TGTGCCAGCAGCCTTAGTGACAAGAGCTGGACAGGGCTCAGTGAAGCTTTCTTT. Based on the CDR3 plus reference TRBV5-6 and TRBJ1-1, the full variable domain is DAGVTQSPTHLIKTRGQQVTLRCSPKSGHDTVSWYQQALGQGPQFIFQYYEEEERQRGNFPDRFSGHQFPNYSSELNVNALLLGDSALYLCASSLSDKSWTGLSEAFFGQGTRLTVV.

This chain uses TRBV6-1 with TRBJ2-2; the match to TRBD1 covers 7 bases. This CDR3 has 16 amino acids. Germline V gene lookup returns CDR1 MNHNS and CDR2 SASEGT. Trimming removed 1 base from V and 7 bases from J; junction bases left unmatched: 9. The CDR3 sequence is CASSEGTGRRGGELFF. For the CDR3, the DNA is TGTGCCAGCAGTGAAGGGACAGGACGACGTGGCGGGGAGCTGTTTTTT.

This clone was seen a single time. V is TRBV5-6 and J is TRBJ1-2; D remains ambiguous. The CDR3 runs 13 residues. CDR1 is SGHDT, CDR2 YYEEEE, per germline. Trimming left V 2 bases short and J 3 bases short, with 8 bases between. DNA of the CDR3: TGTGCCAGCAGCTTTGGCGAGGACTATGGCTACACCTTC. It encodes CASSFGEDYGYTF.

The V call is TRBV6-5, the J call TRBJ2-7; 8 bases map to TRBD1. The CDR3 covers 13 residues. From germline, CDR1 is MNHEY and CDR2 SVGAGI. V lost 5 bases, J lost 6 bases, and 6 bases stayed unmatched. DNA of the CDR3: TGTGCCAGCAGTAGCATGGGACAGGTCGAGCAGTACTTC. It encodes CASSSMGQVEQYF.

The genes are TRBV6-5 and TRBJ2-1; 7 bases align to TRBD1. This CDR3 contains 15 residues. The germline V gene encodes CDR1 MNHEY and CDR2 SVGAGI. V was pared by 5 bases and J by 2 bases, with 6 bases of the junction left unmatched. Written as DNA, the CDR3 is TGTGCCAGCAGTCTCGACAGGGATACCTACAATGAGCAGTTCTTC. Protein product: CASSLDRDTYNEQFF.

Of note for this clone: Mismatch with germline at one junction end may stem from a read error. The rearrangement links TRBV19 to TRBJ2-7, with 8 bases fitting TRBD2. CDR1 and CDR2 (germline): LNHDA, SQIVND (reference sequence). CDR3 length equals 14 residues. CDR3 in DNA: TGTGCCAGTAGCATAGCGGGACACTCCTACGAGCAGTACTTC. This gives the protein CASSIAGHSYEQYF.

The chain joins TRBV16 to TRBJ2-1; the D is unclear. Between the trimmed V and J ends, which lost 0 bases and 8 bases, there was a span of 5 bases. Germline V gives CDR1 KGHSY, CDR2 FQNENV. This CDR3 comprises 12 residues. The CDR3 DNA follows: TGTGCCAGCAGCCAATCGAGGTATGAGCAGTTCTTC. This codes for CASSQSRYEQFF. The full variable domain, in which reference TRBV16 and TRBJ2-1 provide the parts outside the CDR3, is GEEVAQTPKHLVRGEGQKAKLYCAPIKGHSYVFWYQQVLKNEFKFLISFQNENVFDETGMPKERFSAKCLPNSPCSLEIQATKLEDSAVYFCASSQSRYEQFFGPGTRLTVL.

The V gene is TRBV25-1, the J gene TRBJ1-5; D gene unclear. V lost 6 bases and J 3 bases, leaving 15 bases between the germline ends. Per germline, CDR1 MGHDK and CDR2 SYGVNS. The CDR3 is made up of 15 amino acids. CDR3: CASSSGKSPNQPQHF. In DNA form, the CDR3 reads TGTGCCAGCAGCTCGGGTAAAAGCCCCAATCAGCCCCAGCATTTT. Supplemented by reference TRBV25-1 and TRBJ1-5, the full variable domain reads EADIYQTPRYLVIGTGKKITLECSQTMGHDKMYWYQQDPGMELHLIHYSYGVNSTEKGDLSSESTVSRIRTEHFPLTLESARPSHTSQYLCASSSGKSPNQPQHFGDGTRLSIL.